This TCR beta chain was sequenced during a study of graft-versus-host responses after intestinal transplantation. About the research overall: Transplantation in recipients was multivisceral, liver-intestinal, or isolated intestinal.

The CDR3 runs to 13 residues. CDR1 and CDR2 from the germline V gene are SGHDT and YYEEEE. V was shortened by 4 bases and J by 5 bases, with 12 bases between the two germline ends. In the case of this clone: Its antigen remains unknown.

The table came from immunoSEQ multiplex PCR; TCRdb's copy has only in-frame clones and leaves some out. This repertoire shows 43,000 or so clones, approximately 92% found once; its top ten account for less than 6%. Whole-study findings and limits: GvH clone levels peaked in circulation, and this peak was associated with early post-transplant HvG declines. GvH clones appeared in recipient marrow, some first in ileum or blood. Allografts of patients with graft-donor T cell macrochimerism showed high graft-versus-host to host-versus-graft clone ratios.

The receptor was derived from a human patient who received an intestinal transplant, so some T cells may come from the graft donor. The specimen comprised PBMCs, sampled 750 to 850 days after a first intestinal transplant, on the day of a second. This chain joins TRBV5-6 and TRBJ1-1; D not resolved. The DNA for the CDR3 is TGTGCCAGCAGCGTTTCCCCGGGAACTGAAGCTTTCTTT. It is translated as CASSVSPGTEAFF.